Listed below are T cell receptor beta chains from one sample, sequenced in a study of T cells after yellow fever vaccination. Each CDR3 protein is one row after TCRdb ran MiXCR on the 5' RACE reads. The sample lists approximately 130,000 distinct CDR3 sequences, approximately 14% occurring once. This specimen was CD8+ T cells sorted from PBMCs, taken 5 days after the yellow fever booster vaccination. The receptors here all came from a man aged 18 to 30 who received the YFV17D yellow fever vaccine. The CDR3 runs from the conserved cysteine through the conserved F or W. The order of the fields is CDR3 protein, CDR3 length, V gene.

CASSYTSEGTQYF | 13 | TRBV6-2/TRBV6-3
CASSETDRVAEDYTF | 15 | TRBV6-1
CASSTSGHEQFF | 12 | TRBV6-2/TRBV6-3
CASKDLNQPQHF | 12 | TRBV2
CASSAAGYLGELFF | 14 | TRBV6-2/TRBV6-3
CASSTHPTALGGNEQFF | 17 | TRBV7-6
CASSQEDLQTYEQYF | 15 | TRBV4-1
CASSLTLSTDTQYF | 14 | TRBV28
CASGDRGGSPLHF | 13 | TRBV6-6
CASSQGERGADNEQFF | 16 | TRBV4-1
CASRGQGDPREQYF | 14 | TRBV7-9
CASSQDGGGGTDTQYF | 16 | TRBV4-2
CASRRAESGYTF | 12 | TRBV28
CATSRDLSWEQYF | 13 | TRBV15
CSVGDSGNTIYF | 12 | TRBV29-1
CASSFRQAKNIQYF | 14 | TRBV3-1
CASSSLPSGGYNEQFF | 16 | TRBV13
CASSTTGRETQYF | 13 | TRBV6-2/TRBV6-3
CASGPGTGASPEQYF | 15 | TRBV5-1
CASSLKPGGARGYTF | 15 | TRBV7-9
CASSADRGMNTEAFF | 15 | TRBV9
CSVEDLAGGTGELFF | 15 | TRBV29-1
CASWITNPGTSSDEQFF | 17 | TRBV12-3/TRBV12-4
CASSQGTGLKNTQYF | 15 | TRBV4-3
CASSQGRLPGGANVLTF | 17 | TRBV5-1
CAISDPGTGTTQYF | 14 | TRBV10-3
CASSSDHGGRNEAFF | 15 | TRBV7-8
CASSPEEGRTNEQYF | 15 | TRBV6-2/TRBV6-3
CASSLGVDSGGNEQFF | 16 | TRBV5-1
CASSLRGSSGNTIYF | 15 | TRBV7-2
CASSYARDQETQYF | 14 | TRBV6-6
CASSSSGGRETQYF | 14 | TRBV7-8
CASSYPYDSSQETQYF | 16 | TRBV6-6
CSPTGTSYTDTQYF | 14 | TRBV20-1
CASSPGGAGGYTF | 13 | TRBV18
CASSLQLGFTDTQYF | 15 | TRBV27
CASSVGGDGSYEQYF | 15 | TRBV9
CASSLSVYGYTF | 12 | TRBV7-9
CASSQGYSSTDTQYF | 15 | TRBV4-2
CASSQDLKGAWETQYF | 16 | TRBV4-3
CASRKRTDQETQYF | 14 | TRBV6-5
CASSQASQKYTDTQYF | 16 | TRBV14
CSARDRAGLLTNEQFF | 16 | TRBV20-1
CASSLEASGETQYF | 14 | TRBV12-3/TRBV12-4
CASSFKGHRTETQYF | 15 | TRBV12-3/TRBV12-4
CASSLGTSGDYEQYF | 15 | TRBV7-6
CATSASSGLTDTQYF | 15 | TRBV24-1
CASSTTVVGGPNNQPQHF | 18 | TRBV7-9
CASSPQGGVSPLHF | 14 | TRBV5-5
CASSIVNEQFF | 11 | TRBV25-1
CASSVYGGPYNEQFF | 15 | TRBV9
CASSPASNYGYTF | 13 | TRBV18
CASSQGVGARDNYGYTF | 17 | TRBV4-3
CASSLDRTSYEQYF | 14 | TRBV7-6
CSAPRDRVETQYF | 13 | TRBV20-1
CASRGQGINDEQYF | 14 | TRBV11-2
CSVEETESGYEQYF | 14 | TRBV29-1